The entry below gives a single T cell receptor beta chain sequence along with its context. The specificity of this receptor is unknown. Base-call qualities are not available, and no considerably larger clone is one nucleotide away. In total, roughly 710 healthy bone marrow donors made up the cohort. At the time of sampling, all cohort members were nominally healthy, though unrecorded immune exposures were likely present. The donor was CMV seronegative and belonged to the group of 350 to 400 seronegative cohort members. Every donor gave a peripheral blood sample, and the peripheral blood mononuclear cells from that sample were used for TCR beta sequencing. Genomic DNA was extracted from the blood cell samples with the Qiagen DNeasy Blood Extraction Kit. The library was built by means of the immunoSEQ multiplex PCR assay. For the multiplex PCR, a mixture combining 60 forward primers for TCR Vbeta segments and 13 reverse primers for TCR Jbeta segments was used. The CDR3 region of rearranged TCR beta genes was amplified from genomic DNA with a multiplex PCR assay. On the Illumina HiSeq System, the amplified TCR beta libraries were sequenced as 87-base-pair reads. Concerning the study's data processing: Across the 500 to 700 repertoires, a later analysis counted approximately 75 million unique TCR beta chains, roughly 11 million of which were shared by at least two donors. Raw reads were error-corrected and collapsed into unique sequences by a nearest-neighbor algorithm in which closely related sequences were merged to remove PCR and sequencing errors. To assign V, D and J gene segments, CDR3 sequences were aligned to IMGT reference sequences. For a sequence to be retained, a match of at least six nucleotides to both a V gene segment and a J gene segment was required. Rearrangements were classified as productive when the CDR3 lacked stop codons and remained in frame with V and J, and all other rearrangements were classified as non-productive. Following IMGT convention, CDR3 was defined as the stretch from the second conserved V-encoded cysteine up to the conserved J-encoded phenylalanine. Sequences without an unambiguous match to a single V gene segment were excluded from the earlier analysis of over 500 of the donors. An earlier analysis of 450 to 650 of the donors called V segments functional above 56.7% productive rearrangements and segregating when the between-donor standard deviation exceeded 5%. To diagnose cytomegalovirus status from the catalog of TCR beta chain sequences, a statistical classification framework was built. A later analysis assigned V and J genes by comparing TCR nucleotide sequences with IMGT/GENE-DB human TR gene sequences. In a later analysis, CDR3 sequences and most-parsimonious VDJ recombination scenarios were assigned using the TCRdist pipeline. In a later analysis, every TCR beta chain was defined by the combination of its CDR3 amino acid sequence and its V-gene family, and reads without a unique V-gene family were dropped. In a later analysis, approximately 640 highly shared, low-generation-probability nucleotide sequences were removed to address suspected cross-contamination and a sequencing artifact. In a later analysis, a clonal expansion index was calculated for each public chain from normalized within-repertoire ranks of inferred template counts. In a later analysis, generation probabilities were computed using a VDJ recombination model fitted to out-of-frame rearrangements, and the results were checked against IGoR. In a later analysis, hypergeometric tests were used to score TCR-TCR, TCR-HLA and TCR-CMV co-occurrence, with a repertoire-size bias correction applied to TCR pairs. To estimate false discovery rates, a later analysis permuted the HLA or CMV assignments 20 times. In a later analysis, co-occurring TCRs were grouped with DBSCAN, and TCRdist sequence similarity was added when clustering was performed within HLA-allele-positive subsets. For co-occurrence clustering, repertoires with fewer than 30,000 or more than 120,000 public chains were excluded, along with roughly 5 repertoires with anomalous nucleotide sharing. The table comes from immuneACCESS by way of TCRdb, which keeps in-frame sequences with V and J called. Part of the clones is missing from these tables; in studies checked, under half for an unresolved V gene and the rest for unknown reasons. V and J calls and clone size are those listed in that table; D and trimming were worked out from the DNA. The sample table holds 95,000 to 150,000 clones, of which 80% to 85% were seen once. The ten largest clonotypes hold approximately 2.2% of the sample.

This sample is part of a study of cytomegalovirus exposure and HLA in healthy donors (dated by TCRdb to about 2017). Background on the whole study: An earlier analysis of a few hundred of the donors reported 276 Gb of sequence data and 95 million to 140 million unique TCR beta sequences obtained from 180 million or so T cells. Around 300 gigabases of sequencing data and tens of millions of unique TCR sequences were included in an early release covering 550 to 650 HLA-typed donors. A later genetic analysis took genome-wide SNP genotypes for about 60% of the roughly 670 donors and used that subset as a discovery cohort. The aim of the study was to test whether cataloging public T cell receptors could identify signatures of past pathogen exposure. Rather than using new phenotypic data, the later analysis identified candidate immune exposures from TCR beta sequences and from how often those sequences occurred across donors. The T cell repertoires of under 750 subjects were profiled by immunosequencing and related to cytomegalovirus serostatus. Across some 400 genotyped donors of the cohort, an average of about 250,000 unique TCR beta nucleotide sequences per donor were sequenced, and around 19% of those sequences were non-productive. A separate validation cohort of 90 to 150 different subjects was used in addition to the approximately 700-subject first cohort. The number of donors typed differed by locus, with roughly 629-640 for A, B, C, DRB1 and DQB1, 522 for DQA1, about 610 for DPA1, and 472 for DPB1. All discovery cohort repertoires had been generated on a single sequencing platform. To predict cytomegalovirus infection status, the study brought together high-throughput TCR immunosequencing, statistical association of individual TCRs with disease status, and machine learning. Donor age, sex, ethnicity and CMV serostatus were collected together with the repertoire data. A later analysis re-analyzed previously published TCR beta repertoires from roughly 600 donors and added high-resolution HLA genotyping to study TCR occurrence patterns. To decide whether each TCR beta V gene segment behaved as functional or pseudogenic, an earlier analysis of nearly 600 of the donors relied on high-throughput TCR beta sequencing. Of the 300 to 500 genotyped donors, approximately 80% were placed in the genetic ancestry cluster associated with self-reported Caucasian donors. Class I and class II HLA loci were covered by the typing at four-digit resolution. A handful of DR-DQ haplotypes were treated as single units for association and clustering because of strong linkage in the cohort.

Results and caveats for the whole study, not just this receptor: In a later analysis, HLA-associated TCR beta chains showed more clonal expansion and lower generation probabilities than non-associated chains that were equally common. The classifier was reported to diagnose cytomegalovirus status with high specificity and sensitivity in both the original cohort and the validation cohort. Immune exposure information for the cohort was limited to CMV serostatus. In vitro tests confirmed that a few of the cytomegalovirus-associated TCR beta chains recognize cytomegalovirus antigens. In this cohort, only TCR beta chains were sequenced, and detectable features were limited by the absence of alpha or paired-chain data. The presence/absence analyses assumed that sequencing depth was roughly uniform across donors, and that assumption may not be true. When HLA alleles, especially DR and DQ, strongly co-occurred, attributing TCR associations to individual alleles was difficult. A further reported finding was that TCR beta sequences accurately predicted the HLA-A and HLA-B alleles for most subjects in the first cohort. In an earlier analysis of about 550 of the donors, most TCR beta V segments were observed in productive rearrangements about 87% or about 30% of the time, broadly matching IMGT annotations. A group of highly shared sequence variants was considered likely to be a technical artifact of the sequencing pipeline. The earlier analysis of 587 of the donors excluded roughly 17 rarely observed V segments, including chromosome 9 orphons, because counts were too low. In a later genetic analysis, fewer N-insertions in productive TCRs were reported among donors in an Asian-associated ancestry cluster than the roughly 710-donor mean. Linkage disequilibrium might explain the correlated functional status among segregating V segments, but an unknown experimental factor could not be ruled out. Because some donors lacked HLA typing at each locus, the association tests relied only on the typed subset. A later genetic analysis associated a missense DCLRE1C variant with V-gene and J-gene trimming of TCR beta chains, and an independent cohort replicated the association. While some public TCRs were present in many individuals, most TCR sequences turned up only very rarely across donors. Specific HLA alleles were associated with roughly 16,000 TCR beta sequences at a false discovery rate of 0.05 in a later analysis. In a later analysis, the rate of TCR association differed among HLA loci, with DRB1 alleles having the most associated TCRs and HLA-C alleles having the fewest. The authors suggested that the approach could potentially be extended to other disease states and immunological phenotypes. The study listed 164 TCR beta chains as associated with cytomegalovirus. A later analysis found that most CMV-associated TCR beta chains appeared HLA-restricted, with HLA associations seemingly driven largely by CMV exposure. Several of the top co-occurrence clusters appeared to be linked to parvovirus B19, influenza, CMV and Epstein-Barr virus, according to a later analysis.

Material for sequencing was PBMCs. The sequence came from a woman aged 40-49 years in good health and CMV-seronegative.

CDR3 reads: CASSASSGSGEQYF. The nucleotides read TGTGCCAGCAGCGCATCTAGCGGGAGCGGCGAGCAGTACTTC. The chain was built from TRBV11-2 and TRBJ2-7; 10 bases in between match TRBD2. Trimming leaves V shorter by 5 bases and J shorter by 6 bases, with the junction holding 7 bases beyond the gene matches. The CDR3 sequence holds 14 residues, the cysteine and phenylalanine included. Only the CDR3 DNA is retained, 42 bases long and in frame from the first base. The germline V gene specifies SGHAT as CDR1 and FQNNGV as CDR2.